A selection of T cell receptor beta chains follows, all from one sample in a study of high-grade serous ovarian cancer treatment subgroups. Data came from immunoSEQ multiplex PCR; TCRdb stores just in-frame clones and leaves some out. This table holds nearly 15,000 clones, 70% to 90% found once. The sequenced material came from tumor tissue. These receptors were taken from a human donor with high-grade serous ovarian cancer. Each CDR3 is given with its conserved first and last residue. A D gene is named only where the DNA matches it firmly. Clone sizes are given selectively: once, few, many, or a class where the clone is expanded.

abundance: NA; v_gene: TRBV10-3; j_gene: TRBJ2-7; d_gene: NA; CDR3nt: TGTGCCATCAGTGAGTCCCCTGCCTACGAGCAGTACTTC; CDR3aa: CAISESPAYEQYF
abundance: NA; v_gene: TRBV27; j_gene: TRBJ1-2; d_gene: NA; CDR3nt: TGTGCCAGCTCTGCTCAGGGTAACTATGGCTACACCTTC; CDR3aa: CASSAQGNYGYTF
abundance: few; v_gene: TRBV9; j_gene: TRBJ2-3; d_gene: NA; CDR3nt: TGTGCCAGCAGCGTAAAGGGGACTAGCACAGATACGCAGTATTTT; CDR3aa: CASSVKGTSTDTQYF
abundance: NA; v_gene: TRBV5-1; j_gene: TRBJ1-6; d_gene: NA; CDR3nt: TGTGCCAGCAGCTTGGTGGGGGAGAATTCACCCCTCCACTTT; CDR3aa: CASSLVGENSPLHF
abundance: NA; v_gene: TRBV7-9; j_gene: TRBJ1-2; d_gene: TRBD1; CDR3nt: TGTGCCAGCAGCTTAGATATGGGACAGCGTGGTGGCTACACCTTC; CDR3aa: CASSLDMGQRGGYTF
abundance: NA; v_gene: TRBV28; j_gene: TRBJ2-7; d_gene: NA; CDR3nt: TGTGCCACCGCAGGTCAGCAGGTGGGCGAGCAGTACTTC; CDR3aa: CATAGQQVGEQYF
abundance: NA; v_gene: TRBV13; j_gene: TRBJ2-7; d_gene: NA; CDR3nt: TGTGCCAGCAGCGAAGGCCTAGACGAGCAGTACTTC; CDR3aa: CASSEGLDEQYF
abundance: NA; v_gene: TRBV9; j_gene: TRBJ2-2; d_gene: NA; CDR3nt: TGTGCCAGCAGCCCCCGGGGAGGCGGAAACACCGGGGAGCTGTTTTTT; CDR3aa: CASSPRGGGNTGELFF
abundance: NA; v_gene: TRBV5-1; j_gene: TRBJ2-4; d_gene: NA; CDR3nt: TGCGCCAGCAGCTTGGGAGGTCAAAACATTCAGTACTTC; CDR3aa: CASSLGGQNIQYF
abundance: NA; v_gene: TRBV4-3; j_gene: TRBJ2-7; d_gene: NA; CDR3nt: TGCGCCAGCAGCCCCAATCGGATGCCGAGGCCCTACGAGCAGTACTTC; CDR3aa: CASSPNRMPRPYEQYF
abundance: NA; v_gene: TRBV6-5; j_gene: TRBJ2-3; d_gene: NA; CDR3nt: TGTGCCAGCAGACCCCCAGGCACAGATACGCAGTATTTT; CDR3aa: CASRPPGTDTQYF
abundance: NA; v_gene: TRBV5-4; j_gene: TRBJ2-2; d_gene: NA; CDR3nt: TGTGCCAGCAGCGGGGCGGTCGAGCGGGCCGGGGAGCTGTTTTTT; CDR3aa: CASSGAVERAGELFF
abundance: NA; v_gene: TRBV7-2; j_gene: TRBJ2-5; d_gene: NA; CDR3nt: TGTGCCAGCAGCTTTTTGACAGAACATGACCAAGAGACCCAGTACTTC; CDR3aa: CASSFLTEHDQETQYF
abundance: NA; v_gene: TRBV9; j_gene: TRBJ2-3; d_gene: TRBD1; CDR3nt: TGTGCCAGCAGCCCCGCCCAGGGGGCAGGCACAGATACGCAGTATTTT; CDR3aa: CASSPAQGAGTDTQYF
abundance: NA; v_gene: TRBV30; j_gene: TRBJ2-5; d_gene: TRBD1; CDR3nt: TGTGCCCTGACAGGGCTAGGCCAAGAGACCCAGTACTTC; CDR3aa: CALTGLGQETQYF
abundance: NA; v_gene: TRBV4-1; j_gene: TRBJ2-1; d_gene: NA; CDR3nt: TGCGCCAGCAGCTTCAGGACTGGACTGGGGGATGAGCAGTTCTTC; CDR3aa: CASSFRTGLGDEQFF
abundance: NA; v_gene: TRBV7-6; j_gene: TRBJ1-2; d_gene: TRBD1; CDR3nt: TGTGCCAGCAGCTATACGACAGGGTTACGGAATCTCCTATCCTATGGCTACACCTTC; CDR3aa: CASSYTTGLRNLLSYGYTF
abundance: NA; v_gene: TRBV15; j_gene: TRBJ1-4; d_gene: NA; CDR3nt: TGTGCCACCAGCAGGGGCACGGCAGGAGAGCTTAGTGAAAAACTGTTTTTT; CDR3aa: CATSRGTAGELSEKLFF
abundance: NA; v_gene: TRBV5-6; j_gene: TRBJ1-4; d_gene: NA; CDR3nt: TGTGCCAGCAGCTTGGTTCCAGGGCCTAATGAAAAACTGTTTTTT; CDR3aa: CASSLVPGPNEKLFF
abundance: NA; v_gene: TRBV27; j_gene: TRBJ1-5; d_gene: NA; CDR3nt: TGTGCCAGCAGTTTGGGGGGACACAATAGCAATCAGCCCCAGCATTTT; CDR3aa: CASSLGGHNSNQPQHF
abundance: NA; v_gene: TRBV19; j_gene: TRBJ2-7; d_gene: TRBD2; CDR3nt: TGTGCCAGTAGCAACCCGGGACTAGCCTACGAGCAGTACTTC; CDR3aa: CASSNPGLAYEQYF
abundance: NA; v_gene: TRBV4-2; j_gene: TRBJ2-3; d_gene: TRBD2; CDR3nt: TGTGCCAGCAGCGACCCTTCGGGGCGGGGGACCGATACGCAGTATTTT; CDR3aa: CASSDPSGRGTDTQYF
abundance: NA; v_gene: TRBV27; j_gene: TRBJ2-3; d_gene: TRBD2; CDR3nt: TGTGCCAGCAGTTTCAGGCCTAGCGGGGGAGGAAGCACAGATACGCAGTATTTT; CDR3aa: CASSFRPSGGGSTDTQYF
abundance: NA; v_gene: TRBV7-2; j_gene: TRBJ2-7; d_gene: NA; CDR3nt: TGTGCCAGCAGCTCGGGACCTTACAGCTCCTACGAGCAGTACTTC; CDR3aa: CASSSGPYSSYEQYF
abundance: NA; v_gene: TRBV5-8; j_gene: TRBJ2-7; d_gene: NA; CDR3nt: TGTGCCAGCAGCTTGATCGGGGGCGCTCCAGTTTACGAGCAGTACTTC; CDR3aa: CASSLIGGAPVYEQYF
abundance: NA; v_gene: TRBV28; j_gene: TRBJ2-3; d_gene: TRBD1; CDR3nt: TGTGCCAGCAGCCCGGGACAGGCCAGCACAGATACGCAGTATTTT; CDR3aa: CASSPGQASTDTQYF
abundance: NA; v_gene: TRBV19; j_gene: TRBJ1-2; d_gene: NA; CDR3nt: TGTGCCAGTAGTACCGAAGGTAGACTCTATGGCTACACCTTC; CDR3aa: CASSTEGRLYGYTF
abundance: NA; v_gene: TRBV11-3; j_gene: TRBJ2-7; d_gene: TRBD1; CDR3nt: TGTGCCAGCAGCCAGGGACAGGGGCCTGGGTACGAGCAGTACTTC; CDR3aa: CASSQGQGPGYEQYF
abundance: once; v_gene: TRBV7-2; j_gene: TRBJ2-3; d_gene: NA; CDR3nt: TGTGCCAGCAGCTTTGCTATCCCAGATACGCAGTATTTT; CDR3aa: CASSFAIPDTQYF
abundance: NA; v_gene: TRBV7-3; j_gene: TRBJ2-2; d_gene: NA; CDR3nt: TGTGCCAGCAGCTTAAACGGTGCGAGGAACACCGGGGAGCTGTTTTTT; CDR3aa: CASSLNGARNTGELFF
abundance: NA; v_gene: TRBV2; j_gene: TRBJ2-7; d_gene: TRBD1; CDR3nt: TGTGCCAGCAGTGAACGGACAGGGAGGTACGAGCAGTACTTC; CDR3aa: CASSERTGRYEQYF
abundance: NA; v_gene: TRBV7-9; j_gene: TRBJ2-3; d_gene: NA; CDR3nt: TGTGCCAGCAGCCCAGAAGGGTGGAACACAGATACGCAGTATTTT; CDR3aa: CASSPEGWNTDTQYF
abundance: NA; v_gene: TRBV19; j_gene: TRBJ2-6; d_gene: NA; CDR3nt: TGTGCCAGTAACAGCCAGACCCCACTCTCTGGGGCCAACGTCCTGACTTTC; CDR3aa: CASNSQTPLSGANVLTF
abundance: NA; v_gene: TRBV6-6; j_gene: TRBJ2-7; d_gene: NA; CDR3nt: TGTGCCAGCAGTTGGAACAGGGTAAACTACAACGAGCAGTACTTC; CDR3aa: CASSWNRVNYNEQYF
abundance: once; v_gene: TRBV11-3; j_gene: TRBJ1-3; d_gene: NA; CDR3nt: TGTGCCAGCAGCTTAAGGGGCGCTGGAAACACCATATATTTT; CDR3aa: CASSLRGAGNTIYF